Sequencing of this T cell receptor beta chain was carried out in a study of T cells expressing NK-cell markers. The overall study: Underlying the TCR beta repertoires were sorted CD3+CD56+NKG2C+, CD3+CD56+NKG2C- and CD3+CD56-NKG2C+ T cells. General study points: These clonotypes, the leaders elsewhere, also led the CD3+CD56-NKG2C+ fraction in a handful of donors. In about six donors, dominant CD3+CD56+NKG2C+ clones formed roughly 1.0-7.0% of CD8+ cells.

Researchers built TCR beta cDNA using 5'RACE template switching with UMIs. TCRdb reworked the 5' RACE reads into one entry per CDR3 protein, no DNA. The sample totals roughly 390,000 distinct CDR3 sequences; its top ten clones hold around a tenth. Germline CDR1 reads MNHNY; CDR2 reads SVGAGI (reference sequence). The CDR3 consists of 19 residues. For this clonotype: Antigen unknown.

This receptor was identified in a woman in her fifties or sixties in good health. Sequencing was carried out using blood T cells: a sorted CD56 or NKG2C T cell subset, CD4+ or CD8+ T cells, or bulk PBMC T cells (not recorded which). The chain has TRBV6-6 and TRBJ2-5; no DNA is available, so the TRBD1 call from TCRdb remains unchecked. The CDR3 here is CASSPLNRDPRGSQETQYF.